This T cell receptor beta chain was obtained from a study of T cells after somatic rescue of genetic block. Using immunoSEQ multiplex PCR, the repertoire was profiled, and TCRdb retains in-frame clones only, with some absent. The repertoire consists of fewer than 150,000 clones, with about 90% occurring once and the leading ten covering more than 1.4%. The germline gives CDR1 SGDLS, CDR2 YYNGEE. This CDR3 has 10 residues. V was pared by 3 bases and J by 10 bases, with 7 bases between. Material: peripheral blood mononuclear cells (PBMCs). This TCR came from a woman aged 18-29 years. The chain carries TRBV9 and TRBJ1-2, with unresolved D. The CDR3 DNA is TGTGCCAGCAGCGGTGTCGACTACACCTTC. Amino acid sequence: CASSGVDYTF.